This T cell receptor (beta chain) came from a study of shared clonotypes between healthy human individuals. Generated by immunoSEQ multiplex PCR, the TCRdb table keeps only in-frame clones and is missing some. The data contain roughly 700,000 clones, roughly 70% of them singletons. This receptor was obtained from a woman in her 30s in good health. Source material: memory CD4+ T cells sorted from blood. Subset of the sample: CD45RA-negative fraction.

The CDR3 nucleotides are TGCAGCGTTGAGAGGTTTGCGGGAGTGGAGACCCAGTACTTC. Its translation: CSVERFAGVETQYF. The V call is TRBV29-1, the J call TRBJ2-5; 7 bases fit TRBD2. Per the germline V gene, CDR1 is SQVTM and CDR2 is ANQGSEA. The junction had 9 bases not matched to a gene; V was cut back by 3 bases and J by 5 bases. The CDR3 loop spans 14 amino acids.